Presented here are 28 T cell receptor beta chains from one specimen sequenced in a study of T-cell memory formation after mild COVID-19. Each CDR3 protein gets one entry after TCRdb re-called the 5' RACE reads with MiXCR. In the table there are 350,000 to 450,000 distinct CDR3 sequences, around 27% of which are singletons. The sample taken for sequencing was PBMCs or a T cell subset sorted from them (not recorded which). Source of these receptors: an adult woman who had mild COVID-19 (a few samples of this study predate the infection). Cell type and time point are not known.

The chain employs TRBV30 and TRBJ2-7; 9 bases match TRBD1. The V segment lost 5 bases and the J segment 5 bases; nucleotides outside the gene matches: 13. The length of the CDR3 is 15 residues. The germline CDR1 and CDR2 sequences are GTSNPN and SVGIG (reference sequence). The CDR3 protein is CAWGWGTGSTDEQYF. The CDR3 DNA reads TGTGCCTGGGGGTGGGGGACAGGGTCGACCGACGAGCAGTACTTC.

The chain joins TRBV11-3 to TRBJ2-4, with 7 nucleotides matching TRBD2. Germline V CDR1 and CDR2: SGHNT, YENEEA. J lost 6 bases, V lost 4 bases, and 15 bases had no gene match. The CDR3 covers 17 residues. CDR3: CASSSSKAGRPGNIQYF. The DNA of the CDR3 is TGTGCCAGCAGCTCTTCGAAAGCGGGGAGGCCGGGAAACATTCAGTACTTC.

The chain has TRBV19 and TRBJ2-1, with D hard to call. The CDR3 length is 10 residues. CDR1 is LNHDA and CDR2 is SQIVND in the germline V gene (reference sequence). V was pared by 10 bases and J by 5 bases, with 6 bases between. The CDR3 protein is CATSDNEQFF. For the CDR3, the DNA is TGTGCCACCTCGGACAATGAGCAGTTCTTC.

Written as DNA, the CDR3 is TGCGCCAGCAAAGAGGGGGGGCCCGAAGATACGCAGTATTTT. It is translated as CASKEGGPEDTQYF. The chain has TRBV5-1 and TRBJ2-3, with D possibly being TRBD2 (7 bases). Germline CDR1 and CDR2: SGHRS and YFSETQ. The CDR3 totals 14 residues. V shed 6 bases and J shed 5 bases, with 16 bases lying between them.

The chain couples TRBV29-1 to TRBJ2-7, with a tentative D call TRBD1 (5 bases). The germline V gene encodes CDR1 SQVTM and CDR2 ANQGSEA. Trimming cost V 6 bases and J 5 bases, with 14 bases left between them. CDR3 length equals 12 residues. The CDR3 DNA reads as TGCAGCGTATCCCCTTCGACAGACGAGCAGTACTTC. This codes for CSVSPSTDEQYF.

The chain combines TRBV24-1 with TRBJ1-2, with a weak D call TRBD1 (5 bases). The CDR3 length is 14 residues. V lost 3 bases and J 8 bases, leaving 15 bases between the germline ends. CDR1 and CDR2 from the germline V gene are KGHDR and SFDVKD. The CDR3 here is CATSDPWDGAGYTF. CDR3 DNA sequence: TGTGCCACCAGTGATCCCTGGGACGGAGCAGGCTACACCTTC.

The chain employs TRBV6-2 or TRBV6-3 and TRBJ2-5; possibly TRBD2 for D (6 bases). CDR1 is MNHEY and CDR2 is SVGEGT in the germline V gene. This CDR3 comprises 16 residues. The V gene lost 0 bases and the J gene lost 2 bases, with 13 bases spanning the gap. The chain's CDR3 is CASSYSKFSGQETQYF. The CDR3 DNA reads TGTGCCAGCAGTTACTCGAAGTTTAGCGGACAAGAGACCCAGTACTTC.

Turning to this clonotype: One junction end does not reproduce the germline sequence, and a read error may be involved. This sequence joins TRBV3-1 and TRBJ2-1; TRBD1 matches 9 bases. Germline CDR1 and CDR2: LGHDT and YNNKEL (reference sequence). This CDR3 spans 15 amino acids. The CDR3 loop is CASSRGQGYVDDQFF. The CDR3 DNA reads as TGTGCCAGCAGCCGAGGACAGGGGTATGTGGATGATCAGTTCTTC.

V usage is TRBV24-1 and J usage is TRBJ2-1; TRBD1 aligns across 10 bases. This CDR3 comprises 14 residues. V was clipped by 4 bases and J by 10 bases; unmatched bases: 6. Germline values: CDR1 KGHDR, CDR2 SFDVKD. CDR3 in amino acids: CATSDQGQGNEQFF. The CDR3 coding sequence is TGTGCCACCAGTGACCAGGGACAGGGGAACGAGCAGTTCTTC.

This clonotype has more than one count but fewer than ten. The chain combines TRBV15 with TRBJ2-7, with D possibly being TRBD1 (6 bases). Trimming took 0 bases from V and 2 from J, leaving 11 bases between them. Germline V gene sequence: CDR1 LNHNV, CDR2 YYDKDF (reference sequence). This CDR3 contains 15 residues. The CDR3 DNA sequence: TGTGCCACCAGCAGAGAGTCAGGGGAAGCCTACGAGCAGTACTTC. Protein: CATSRESGEAYEQYF.

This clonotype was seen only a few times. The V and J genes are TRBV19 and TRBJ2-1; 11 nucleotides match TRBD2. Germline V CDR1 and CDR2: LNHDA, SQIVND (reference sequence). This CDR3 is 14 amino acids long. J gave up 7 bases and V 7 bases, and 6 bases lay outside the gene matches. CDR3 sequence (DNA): TGTGCCAGTACCTTAGCGGGGGGGCATAATGAGCAGTTCTTC. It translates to CASTLAGGHNEQFF.

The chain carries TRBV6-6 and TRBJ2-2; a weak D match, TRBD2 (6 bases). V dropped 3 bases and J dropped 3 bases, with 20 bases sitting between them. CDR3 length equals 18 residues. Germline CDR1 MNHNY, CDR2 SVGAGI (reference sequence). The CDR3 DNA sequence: TGTGCCAGCAGTTATGCTTTGGGGTGGGGCGGGGACACCGGGGAGCTGTTTTTT. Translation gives CASSYALGWGGDTGELFF.

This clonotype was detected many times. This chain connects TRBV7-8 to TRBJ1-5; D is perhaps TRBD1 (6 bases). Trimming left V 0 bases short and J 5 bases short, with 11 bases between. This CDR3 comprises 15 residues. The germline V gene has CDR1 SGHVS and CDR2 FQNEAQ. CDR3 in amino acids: CASSLARTAYQPQHF. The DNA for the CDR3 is TGTGCCAGCAGCTTAGCTCGGACAGCCTATCAGCCCCAGCATTTT. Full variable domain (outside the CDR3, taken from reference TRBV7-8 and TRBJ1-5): GAGVSQSPRYKVAKRGQDVALRCDPISGHVSLFWYQQALGQGPEFLTYFQNEAQLDKSGLPSDRFFAERPEGSVSTLKIQRTQQEDSAVYLCASSLARTAYQPQHFGDGTRLSIL.

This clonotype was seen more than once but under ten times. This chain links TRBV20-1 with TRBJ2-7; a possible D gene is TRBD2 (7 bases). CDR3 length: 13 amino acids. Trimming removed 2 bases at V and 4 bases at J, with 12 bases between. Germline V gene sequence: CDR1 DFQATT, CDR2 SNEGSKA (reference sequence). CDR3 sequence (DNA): TGCAGTGCTAGACGTGGGAGGGGGTACGAGCAGTACTTC. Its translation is CSARRGRGYEQYF.

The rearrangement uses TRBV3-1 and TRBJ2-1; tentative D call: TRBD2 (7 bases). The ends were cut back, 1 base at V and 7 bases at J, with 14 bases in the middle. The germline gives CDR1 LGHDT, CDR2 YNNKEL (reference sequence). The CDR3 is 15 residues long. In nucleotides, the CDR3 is TGTGCCAGCAGCCAAGCATCGAGGGGGGGAAATGAGCAGTTCTTC. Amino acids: CASSQASRGGNEQFF.

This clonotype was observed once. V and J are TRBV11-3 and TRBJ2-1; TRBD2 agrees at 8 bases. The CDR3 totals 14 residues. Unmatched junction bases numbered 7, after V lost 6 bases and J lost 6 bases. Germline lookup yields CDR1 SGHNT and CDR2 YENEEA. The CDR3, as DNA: TGTGCCAGCAGGCCACGACTAGCGATCAATGAGCAGTTCTTC. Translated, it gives CASRPRLAINEQFF.

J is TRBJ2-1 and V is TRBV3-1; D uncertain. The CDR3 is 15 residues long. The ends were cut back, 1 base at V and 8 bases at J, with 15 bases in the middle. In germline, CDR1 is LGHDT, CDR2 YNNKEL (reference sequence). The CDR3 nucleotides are TGTGCCAGCAGCCAAGCAACCATACGGATGGATGAGCAGTTCTTC. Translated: CASSQATIRMDEQFF.

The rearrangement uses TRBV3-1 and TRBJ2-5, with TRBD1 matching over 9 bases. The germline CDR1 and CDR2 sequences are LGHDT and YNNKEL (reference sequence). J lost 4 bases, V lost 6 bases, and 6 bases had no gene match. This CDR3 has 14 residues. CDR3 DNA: TGTGCCAGCAGAGGGACAGGGTGGCGAGAGACCCAGTACTTC. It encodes CASRGTGWRETQYF.

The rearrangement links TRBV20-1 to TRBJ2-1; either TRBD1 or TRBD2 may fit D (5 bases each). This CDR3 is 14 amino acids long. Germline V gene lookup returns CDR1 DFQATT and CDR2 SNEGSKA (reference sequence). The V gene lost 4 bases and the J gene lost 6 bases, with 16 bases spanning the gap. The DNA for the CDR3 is TGCAGTGCTAACACGTTTGGGGGATTCAATGAGCAGTTCTTC. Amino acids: CSANTFGGFNEQFF.

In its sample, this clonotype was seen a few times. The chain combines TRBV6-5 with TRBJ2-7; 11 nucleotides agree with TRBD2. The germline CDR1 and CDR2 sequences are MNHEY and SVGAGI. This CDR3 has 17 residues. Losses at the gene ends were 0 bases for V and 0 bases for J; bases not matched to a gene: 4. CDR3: CASSYSYGTSGSYEQYF. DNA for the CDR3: TGTGCCAGCAGTTACTCATACGGGACTAGCGGCTCCTACGAGCAGTACTTC.

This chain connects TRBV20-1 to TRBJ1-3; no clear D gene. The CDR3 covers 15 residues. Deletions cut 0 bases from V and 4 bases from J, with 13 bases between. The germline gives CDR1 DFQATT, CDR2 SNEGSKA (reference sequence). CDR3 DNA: TGCAGTGCTAGAGATAAGACCGGACTGGGAAACACCATATATTTT. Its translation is CSARDKTGLGNTIYF.

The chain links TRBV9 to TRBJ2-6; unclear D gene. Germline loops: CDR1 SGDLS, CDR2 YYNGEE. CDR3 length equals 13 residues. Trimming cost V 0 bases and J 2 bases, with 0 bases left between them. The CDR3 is CASSVAGANVLTF. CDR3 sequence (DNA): TGTGCCAGCAGCGTAGCTGGGGCCAACGTCCTGACTTTC.

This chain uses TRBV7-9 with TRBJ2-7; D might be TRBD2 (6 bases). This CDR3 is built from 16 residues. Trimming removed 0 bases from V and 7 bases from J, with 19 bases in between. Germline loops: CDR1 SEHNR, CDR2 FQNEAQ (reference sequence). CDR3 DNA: TGTGCCAGCAGCTTAGCGCGTCCGGGAGAGGGGATAGAGCAGTACTTC. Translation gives CASSLARPGEGIEQYF.

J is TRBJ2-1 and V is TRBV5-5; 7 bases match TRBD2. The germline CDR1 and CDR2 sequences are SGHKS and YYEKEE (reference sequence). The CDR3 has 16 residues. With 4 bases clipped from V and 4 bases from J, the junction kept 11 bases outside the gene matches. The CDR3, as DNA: TGTGCCAGCAGCCCCGTGGGGAGGGGAGGATACAATGAGCAGTTCTTC. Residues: CASSPVGRGGYNEQFF.

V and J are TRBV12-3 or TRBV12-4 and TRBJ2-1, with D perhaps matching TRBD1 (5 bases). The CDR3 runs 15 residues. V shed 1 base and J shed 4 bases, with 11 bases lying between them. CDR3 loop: CASSLEIQGYNEQFF. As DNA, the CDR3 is TGTGCCAGCAGTTTAGAAATTCAGGGTTACAATGAGCAGTTCTTC.

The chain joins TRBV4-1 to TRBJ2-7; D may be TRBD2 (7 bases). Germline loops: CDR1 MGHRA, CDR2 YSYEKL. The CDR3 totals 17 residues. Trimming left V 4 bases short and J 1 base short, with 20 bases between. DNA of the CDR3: TGCGCCAGCAGCCCCAAAACGGGGGGCCCTGGATCCTACGAGCAGTACTTC. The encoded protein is CASSPKTGGPGSYEQYF.

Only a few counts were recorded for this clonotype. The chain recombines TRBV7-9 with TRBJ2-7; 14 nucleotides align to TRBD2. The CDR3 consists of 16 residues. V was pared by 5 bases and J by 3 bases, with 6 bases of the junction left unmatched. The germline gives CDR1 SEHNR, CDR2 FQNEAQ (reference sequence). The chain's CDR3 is CASSPVGLAGDYEQYF. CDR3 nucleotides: TGTGCCAGCAGCCCGGTGGGACTAGCGGGAGACTACGAGCAGTACTTC.

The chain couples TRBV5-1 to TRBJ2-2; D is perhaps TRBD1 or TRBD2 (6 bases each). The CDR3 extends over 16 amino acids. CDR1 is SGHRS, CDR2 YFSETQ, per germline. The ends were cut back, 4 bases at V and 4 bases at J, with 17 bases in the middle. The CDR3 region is CASSGDSRGPTGELFF. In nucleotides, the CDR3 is TGCGCCAGCAGCGGTGACAGCCGGGGGCCCACCGGGGAGCTGTTTTTT.